This paragraph reports one TCR beta chain. CDR1 and CDR2 (germline): MRHNA, SNTAGT. J lost 8 bases, V lost 3 bases, and 4 bases had no gene match. There are 13 residues in the CDR3. The data were taken from a study of blood T cell repertoires in COVID-19. Turning to the study itself: Sites across the United States, Italy and Spain contributed samples from acute and convalescent COVID-19. T cells, B-cell-depleted T cells, or PBMCs supplied cDNA or gDNA.

Per the original data handling: The assay estimated nucleated cells by amplifying reference gene primers. Only in-frame clones appear in the TCRdb table, and some are missing; sequencing was by immunoSEQ multiplex PCR. That table gives V, J and clone size, and the DNA gave D and trimming. The profile shows 100,000 to 150,000 clones, roughly 80% of them singletons. V gene TRBV6-4 combines with J gene TRBJ2-1, with TRBD1 identical over 7 bases. The receptor was derived from a human donor in a cohort sampled during active COVID-19. The sequenced material came from peripheral blood. CDR3 nucleotide sequence: TGTGCCAGCAGTGAACAGGGGCAGGATGAGCAGTTCTTC. Protein product: CASSEQGQDEQFF.